These 12 T cell receptor beta chains share one sample of origin, sequenced in a study of OX40 agonist ivuxolimab in advanced cancers. TCRdb's table, derived via immunoSEQ multiplex PCR, lists solely in-frame clones and lacks some. The table includes some 66,000 clones, around 73% detected once. The sequenced sample was CD4+ or CD8+ T cells sorted from blood, obtained in a trial of the OX40 agonist ivuxolimab. These receptor sequences come from an adult with an advanced solid tumor such as melanoma, head and neck, liver or kidney cancer.

This chain uses TRBV19 with TRBJ2-5; tentatively, D is TRBD2 (5 bases). V lost 7 bases to trimming and J lost 1 base, with 16 bases between them. The CDR3 spans 15 residues. CDR1 is LNHDA, CDR2 SQIVND, per germline (reference sequence). The CDR3 sequence: CASTAPGLGQETQYF. CDR3 coding DNA: TGTGCCAGTACCGCCCCCGGACTGGGCCAAGAGACCCAGTACTTC.

This clone has just a few counts. The same CDR3 is also encoded by other DNA sequences in this sample. This chain connects TRBV5-1 to TRBJ2-3; 11 bases are a match to TRBD2. The CDR3 runs 15 residues. With 4 bases clipped from V and 5 bases from J, the junction kept 6 bases outside the gene matches. CDR1 is SGHRS, CDR2 YFSETQ, per germline. The CDR3: CASSPLAGGRDTQYF. As DNA, the CDR3 is TGCGCCAGCAGCCCGCTAGCGGGGGGCAGAGATACGCAGTATTTT.

J is TRBJ1-5 and V is TRBV2; D remains unclear. The CDR3 is 14 amino acids. Trimming took 5 bases from V and 9 from J, leaving 17 bases between them. Germline assignment: CDR1 SNHLY and CDR2 FYNNEI. CDR3 protein: CASSSNREVVPQHF. The CDR3 coding sequence is TGTGCCAGCAGTTCGAACCGCGAGGTTGTGCCCCAGCATTTT.

The V call is TRBV5-8, the J call TRBJ2-2; 9 bases align to TRBD1. Germline V gene data show CDR1 as SGHTS and CDR2 as YDEGEE. There are 20 residues in the CDR3. The junction had 20 bases not matched to a gene; V was cut back by 4 bases and J by 4 bases. CDR3 in amino acids: CASSRGQHGTGSRSTGELFF. Here the CDR3 DNA reads TGTGCCAGCAGCCGAGGGCAGCACGGGACAGGGAGTCGGTCCACCGGGGAGCTGTTTTTT. The full variable domain, with the rest looked up from reference TRBV5-8 and TRBJ2-2, is EAGVTQSPTHLIKTRGQQATLRCSPISGHTSVYWYQQALGLGLQFLLWYDEGEERNRGNFPPRFSGRQFPNYSSELNVNALELEDSALYLCASSRGQHGTGSRSTGELFFGEGSRLTVL.

This sequence joins TRBV27 and TRBJ2-7, with 11 positions matching TRBD1. The CDR3 has 15 amino acids. CDR1 and CDR2 (germline): MNHEY, SMNVEV (reference sequence). Germline trimming cut 6 bases from V and 7 bases from J; bases unmatched to any gene: 11. In nucleotides, the CDR3 is TGTGCCAGCAGACTCGGACAGGGGGCCAATTCGGAGCAGTACTTC. Translated: CASRLGQGANSEQYF.

The chain is built from TRBV29-1 and TRBJ1-2, with D tentatively TRBD1 (6 bases). The germline V and J ends were trimmed by 6 bases and 7 bases, with 12 bases remaining between them. CDR3 length: 11 residues. Germline V gives CDR1 SQVTM, CDR2 ANQGSEA. The chain's CDR3 is CSVRGGGGYTF. The CDR3, as DNA: TGCAGCGTGAGGGGGGGAGGTGGCTACACCTTC.

The rearrangement links TRBV5-1 to TRBJ2-5; maybe TRBD2 (7 bases). Trimming stripped 4 bases from V and 7 bases from J, with 20 bases between. This CDR3 contains 15 residues. Germline V CDR1 and CDR2: SGHRS, YFSETQ. CDR3 in amino acids: CASSETPGGGATQYF. The CDR3 region has the DNA TGCGCCAGCAGCGAAACGCCGGGGGGCGGCGCGACCCAGTACTTC.

The chain links TRBV9 to TRBJ2-2; 7 bases are a match to TRBD2. J lost 6 bases, V lost 2 bases, and 7 bases had no gene match. The CDR3 is 15 amino acids. The germline V gene encodes CDR1 SGDLS and CDR2 YYNGEE. The CDR3 here is CASSVRASGPGELFF. Written as DNA, the CDR3 is TGTGCCAGCAGCGTCAGAGCTAGCGGACCCGGGGAGCTGTTTTTT.

The chain links TRBV28 to TRBJ2-7, with 11 positions matching TRBD1. This CDR3 has 13 residues. Trimming removed 6 bases from V and 5 bases from J; junction bases left unmatched: 3. The germline gives CDR1 MDHEN, CDR2 SYDVKM. The DNA of the CDR3 is TGTGCCAGCAGGGACAGGGGGCGCCACGAGCAGTACTTC. Its protein product is CASRDRGRHEQYF. The full variable domain, completed using reference TRBV28 and TRBJ2-7, is DVKVTQSSRYLVKRTGEKVFLECVQDMDHENMFWYRQDPGLGLRLIYFSYDVKMKEKGDIPEGYSVSREKKERFSLILESASTNQTSMYLCASRDRGRHEQYFGPGTRLTVT.

This sequence joins TRBV2 and TRBJ2-2; 9 bases map to TRBD1. The CDR3 totals 16 residues. V gave up 6 bases and J gave up 2 bases; unmatched junction bases: 7. Germline V gene data show CDR1 as SNHLY and CDR2 as FYNNEI. Here the CDR3 reads CASSITDRGNTGELFF. DNA for the CDR3: TGTGCCAGCAGCATAACGGACAGGGGTAACACCGGGGAGCTGTTTTTT.

The chain carries TRBV7-2 and TRBJ1-5; D is ambiguous. Trimming took 1 base from V and 4 from J, leaving 8 bases between them. CDR1 and CDR2 from the germline V gene are SGHTA and FQGNSA. This CDR3 has 14 amino acids. CDR3 DNA sequence: TGTGCCAGCAGCTTAGATGTCGGAAATCAGCCCCAGCATTTT. This codes for CASSLDVGNQPQHF. Together with reference TRBV7-2 and TRBJ1-5, the CDR3 gives the full variable domain: GAGVSQSPSNKVTEKGKDVELRCDPISGHTALYWYRQSLGQGLEFLIYFQGNSAPDKSGLPSDRFSAERTGGSVSTLTIQRTQQEDSAVYLCASSLDVGNQPQHFGDGTRLSIL.

The CDR3 reads CASSRLAGGHSSANTGELFF. The CDR3 DNA follows: TGTGCCAGCTCACGACTAGCGGGGGGGCATTCCTCCGCGAACACCGGGGAGCTGTTTTTT. The genes are TRBV18 and TRBJ2-2, with 14 bases identical to TRBD2. The J segment lost 0 bases and the V segment lost 4 bases, leaving 10 bases of the junction unmatched. CDR3 length: 20 residues. The germline V gene encodes CDR1 KGHSH and CDR2 LQKENI.